This paragraph reports one T cell receptor (beta chain). Its antigen remains undetermined. No base quality information exists; no much larger clone differs at one position. The library was built by means of PCR. Sequencer: NextSeq 500. Bulk TCR libraries were generated as previously described, with the TCR primers listed in Table S5 used. Purification of total RNA was performed with the Qiagen AllPrep DNA/RNA kit. Before any analysis, reads coming from multiple sequencing runs of the same library were combined into one pool. Processing in the source paper ran as follows. Reads were retained only if an exact TCR constant sequence was present, and the retained reads were trimmed to 150 nt and grouped according to their 12-nt molecular barcodes. Reads inside each barcode group were sub-clustered using a 15% Levenshtein threshold, and a quality-weighted consensus sequence was constructed for each RNA molecule. Non-functional sequences were discarded, and so were lower-count sequences lying one edit away from another sequence. Based on fitting two negative binomial distributions, any barcode sub-cluster with under 20% of the maximum read count was discarded. TCRdb's own reprocessing of the public reads used fastp at Q25 and MiXCR and kept productive beta chains. Here each entry gathers all rows of one CDR3 protein and keeps the most common genes and DNA. The V and J calls here are based on TCRdb, not the publication. In all, the sample holds more than 85,000 distinct CDR3 sequences, and 30% to 35% of those were seen once. Roughly 9.3% of the sample rests with the top ten.

This specimen belongs to a study of molecular identifiers for immune sequencing clone quantification (dated by TCRdb to 2017 to 2018). Study-level background: For a replicate experiment, the RNA from either approximately 20,000 or 100,000 naive CD8 T cells was divided into five aliquots, and four of those aliquots went on to sequencing. This methods study used CD8 T cells to benchmark TCR RNA copy counting and molecular-identifier clustering-based TCR repertoire sequencing (MIDCIRS).

V sheds 3 bases and J sheds 5 bases, leaving 10 bases between their ends. The CDR3 has 14 amino acids, counting the end cysteine and phenylalanine. The entry retains the CDR3 DNA only, 42 bases that are in frame from base 1. Reading the germline V gene (reference sequence) gives CDR1 PRHDT and CDR2 FYEKMQ. Libraries of naive CD8 T cells were built from anywhere between about 20,000 and 1,000,000 sorted cells, with 10%, 30% or 50% of the purified RNA used. Naive CD8 T cells were FACS-sorted as CD8+CD4-CCR7+CD45RA+ on a BD FACSAria II into RLT Plus buffer. To test detection sensitivity, Jurkat RNA equal to around 10 TCR copies was added to samples of about 20,000-1,000,000 naive CD8 T cells. CD8 T cells were enriched with RosetteSep CD8+ T Cell Enrichment Cocktail and Ficoll-Paque, followed by ACK red cell lysis. Overall results and qualifications from the work: A single cell's worth of spiked-in Jurkat TCR RNA was reported detectable even among under 1.3 million naive CD8 T cells. About three recovered TCR RNA copies per cell were obtained by modeling, versus approximately 10 by digital PCR, implying a capture efficiency of roughly 32%. In CMV-specific effector cells, clones with more than 20 RNA copies accounted for over 99% of molecules, whereas in naive cells such clones accounted for under 1%. The naive libraries included spiked-in Jurkat TCR RNA (around 10 copies' worth), and this RNA is not part of the donor repertoire. Identical TCR molecules sharing a barcode could cause highly expanded clone sizes to be underestimated. When barcode sub-clustering was omitted, TCR diversity was inflated by chimeric consensus sequences, with chimeras reaching as high as 47%.

The sequencing input was naive CD8+ T cells from blood, with Jurkat cell RNA spiked in. This specimen's cell subset or site label, interpreted: FACS-sorted CD8+CD4-CCR7+CD45RA+ naive T cells. This clonotype was obtained from a human donor in good health. Some libraries in this study had Jurkat cell RNA spiked in. The V and J segments used are TRBV13 and TRBJ2-2; no D gene call is confident. The nucleotide sequence reads as follows: TGTGCCAGCAGCTTGGATCTAGTTACCGGGGAGCTGTTTTTT. The translation is CASSLDLVTGELFF. Supplemented by the reference TRBV13 and TRBJ2-2 proteins around the CDR3, the complete variable domain is AAGVIQSPRHLIKEKRETATLKCYPIPRHDTVYWYQQGPGQDPQFLISFYEKMQSDKGSIPDRFSAQQFSDYHSELNMSSLELGDSALYFCASSLDLVTGELFFGEGSRLTVL.